Following are 4 T cell receptor beta chains from one sample sequenced in a study of cytomegalovirus exposure and HLA in healthy donors. Primers included in the PCR were 60 Vbeta and 13 Jbeta primers. Profiled with immunoSEQ multiplex PCR; TCRdb holds only in-frame clones, not every one. The table includes about 50,000 clones, around 80% detected once. The material sequenced was PBMCs. All receptors derive from a boy between 5 and 17 years old in good health and CMV-seropositive.

This clone was counted once. In DNA form, the CDR3 reads TGTGCCAGCCGGGACTCTCTCAATCAGCCCCAGCATTTT. Translating gives CASRDSLNQPQHF. This chain joins TRBV5-8 and TRBJ1-5, with D tentatively TRBD1 (5 bases). The CDR3 is 13 residues long. V lost 7 bases, J lost 3 bases, and 11 bases lay in between. Germline V CDR1 and CDR2: SGHTS, YDEGEE.

The chain recombines TRBV7-8 with TRBJ1-1, with a weak D call TRBD1 (5 bases). V was cut by 4 bases and J by 2 bases, with 20 bases left in between. The CDR3 spans 17 residues. CDR1 and CDR2 from the germline V gene are SGHVS and FQNEAQ. DNA of the CDR3: TGTGCCAGCAGCTCCAGACCTCGACAGACCGCTAACACTGAAGCTTTCTTT. It translates to CASSSRPRQTANTEAFF.

The genes are TRBV29-1 and TRBJ1-1, with D tentatively TRBD1 (5 bases). The CDR3 length is 15 residues. In germline, CDR1 is SQVTM, CDR2 ANQGSEA. With 6 bases removed from V and 5 bases from J, the gap between germline ends came to 22 bases. The CDR3 protein is CSVVHGGGSLTEAFF. DNA for the CDR3: TGCAGCGTCGTTCACGGGGGTGGGAGCTTGACTGAAGCTTTCTTT.

V is TRBV6-1 and J is TRBJ1-2; 7 bases are a match to TRBD1. From germline, CDR1 is MNHNS and CDR2 SASEGT. The V segment lost 4 bases and the J segment 4 bases; nucleotides outside the gene matches: 9. This CDR3 contains 15 residues. CDR3: CASSVGGQTFYGYTF. DNA for the CDR3: TGTGCCAGCAGTGTTGGGGGACAGACCTTCTATGGCTACACCTTC.